The clone carrying this T cell receptor (beta chain) appeared a few times. Its specificity is not known. This sample's treatment: oral pan-JAK inhibitor, 5-10 mg twice daily. The data belong to a study of CD8+ T cells in alopecia areata. RNA extraction was followed by reverse transcription into cDNA, which acted as the sequencing template. The assay was immunoSEQ multiplex PCR, and TCRdb's table has in-frame clones only and misses some. Among more than 110,000 clones listed, 80% to 90% were seen once. Germline values: CDR1 SQVTM, CDR2 ANQGSEA. Trimming removed 2 bases from V and 4 bases from J; junction bases left unmatched: 10. This CDR3 has 18 amino acids. Study-wide results and limits: When scalp samples are sequenced, resident alphabeta T cells of normal skin are also captured.

The sequence came from a human donor with alopecia areata. The specimen comprised CD8+ T cells sorted from blood, sampled at week 4, from a patient treated with tofacitinib. The J gene is TRBJ2-1, the V gene TRBV29-1, with TRBD2 matching 14 bases. The CDR3 region is CSVETPRLAGGWYNEQFF. DNA of the CDR3: TGCAGCGTTGAAACCCCCCGACTAGCGGGGGGGTGGTACAATGAGCAGTTCTTC.